This TCR beta chain was retrieved from a study of blood T cells in healthy people across ages. Details on this clonotype: Its matching antigen is unknown.

The sample, about 10 milliliters of peripheral blood, was drawn from each donor. With 3 bases removed from V and 3 bases from J, the gap between germline ends came to 13 bases. The CDR3 spans 15 residues. Per the germline V gene, CDR1 is LGHNA and CDR2 is YSLEER. Primed by a sample-barcoded 5' primer and a J-beta primer mix, a second PCR proceeded for about 7 to 11 cycles. The yield of each sample was at least 2.5 million CDR3-containing paired-end reads. TCRdb called the 5' RACE reads again in MiXCR, with one record for every CDR3 protein. The table includes over 700,000 distinct CDR3 sequences, just under 25% detected once. The study, taken as a whole, reports: The diversity estimates, figures obtained from one million T cells, were considered underestimates.

This same sample was also part of a study on T cells of mothers and their children. Turning to that study: When mothers and children were related, their normalized repertoire overlap, which was always slightly higher, did not differ significantly from that of unrelated pairs.

The receptor's source is a boy aged 5-17 years in good health. Material: blood. The gene calls are TRBV4-3 and TRBJ2-3; tentative D call: TRBD1 (6 bases). In nucleotides, the CDR3 is TGCGCCAGCAGCCAGGACGGGACACGTACAGATACGCAGTATTTT. Protein sequence: CASSQDGTRTDTQYF.